Listed below are T cell receptor beta chains from one sample, sequenced in a study of CD8+ T cells in alopecia areata. Produced via immunoSEQ multiplex PCR; TCRdb's table is partial and in-frame only. The sample consists of around 300,000 clones, 60% of them appearing once. The sample in question was CD4+ T cells sorted from blood, obtained at week 52, from a patient treated with tofacitinib. These receptors were obtained from a human donor with alopecia areata. Both conserved end residues are part of each CDR3. The order of the fields is clone size, V gene, D gene, J gene, CDR3 protein, CDR3 DNA. A D gene is named only where the DNA matches it firmly. Part of the rows lack a size; the others show once, few, many or a class for expanded clones.

.	TRBV7-6	.	TRBJ2-3	CASSLVGVTDTQYF	TGTGCCAGCAGCTTAGTTGGGGTCACAGATACGCAGTATTTT
.	TRBV18	.	TRBJ2-2	CASSPISGANTGELFF	TGTGCCAGCTCACCGATATCGGGGGCGAACACCGGGGAGCTGTTTTTT
few	TRBV6-5	TRBD1	TRBJ1-5	CASSYSGQDQPQHF	TGTGCCAGCAGTTACAGCGGACAGGACCAGCCCCAGCATTTT
.	TRBV9	TRBD1	TRBJ1-6	CASSSTGQGGAALHF	TGTGCCAGCAGCTCAACGGGACAGGGAGGGGCGGCCCTCCACTTT
.	TRBV6-5	.	TRBJ1-3	CASSLLSSGNTIYF	TGTGCCAGCAGTTTACTCAGCTCTGGAAACACCATATATTTT
.	TRBV13	TRBD2	TRBJ2-5	CASSSFPLAGGLQETQYF	TGTGCCAGCAGCTCCTTCCCCCTAGCGGGGGGCCTCCAAGAGACCCAGTACTTC
.	TRBV7-9	.	TRBJ1-2	CASSALEVQFGYTF	TGTGCCAGCAGCGCTTTGGAAGTCCAGTTTGGCTACACCTTC
few	TRBV7-9	.	TRBJ2-3	CASSLLAGDTQYF	TGTGCCAGCAGCTTACTGGCGGGAGATACGCAGTATTTT
.	TRBV7-2	TRBD1	TRBJ2-7	CASSRQGARVPYEQYF	TGTGCCAGCAGCCGACAGGGGGCGCGGGTCCCCTACGAGCAGTACTTC
few	TRBV6-5	.	TRBJ1-1	CASSYGRENTEAFF	TGTGCCAGCAGTTACGGCAGGGAGAACACTGAAGCTTTCTTT
few	TRBV30	.	TRBJ2-7	CAWSLNYEQYF	TGTGCCTGGAGTCTTAACTACGAGCAGTACTTC
.	TRBV5-1	.	TRBJ2-7	CASTFDGNSYEQYF	TGCGCCAGCACGTTCGACGGGAACTCCTACGAGCAGTACTTC
once	TRBV6-6	.	TRBJ2-5	CASSSRLETQYF	TGTGCCAGCAGTTCGCGATTGGAGACCCAGTACTTC
.	TRBV29-1	TRBD1	TRBJ1-5	CSVGQGNQPQHF	TGCAGCGTGGGACAGGGCAATCAGCCCCAGCATTTT
.	TRBV4-1	.	TRBJ2-3	CASSRMRGGTDTQYF	TGCGCCAGCAGCCGTATGAGGGGCGGCACAGATACGCAGTATTTT
few	TRBV9	.	TRBJ2-3	CASSVEWAVLDTQYF	TGTGCCAGCAGCGTAGAATGGGCCGTACTGGATACGCAGTATTTT
.	TRBV5-1	.	TRBJ2-7	CASSLTATYEQYF	TGCGCCAGCAGCTTGACGGCCACCTACGAGCAGTACTTC
.	TRBV30	TRBD1	TRBJ1-1	CAWSAGGTGAFF	TGTGCCTGGAGTGCAGGGGGCACGGGTGCTTTCTTT
.	TRBV7-8	.	TRBJ2-1	CASSSKLIGVDEQFF	TGTGCCAGCAGCTCAAAGTTGATCGGGGTCGATGAGCAGTTCTTC
few	TRBV4-1	TRBD1	TRBJ2-5	CASSLTGGETQYF	TGCGCCAGCAGCCTGACAGGGGGGGAGACCCAGTACTTC
few	TRBV18	.	TRBJ2-3	CASSPLAPEGTQYF	TGTGCCAGCTCACCACTGGCTCCTGAGGGGACGCAGTATTTT
.	TRBV7-6	.	TRBJ1-6	CASSVYDGQTSNSPLHF	TGTGCCAGCAGCGTGTATGACGGACAGACTTCGAATTCACCCCTCCACTTT
.	TRBV29-1	TRBD1	TRBJ2-3	CSALSTGVPDTQYF	TGCAGCGCTCTCTCGACAGGGGTACCAGATACGCAGTATTTT
.	TRBV27	.	TRBJ2-7	CATTSSYEQYF	TGTGCCACCACTAGCTCCTACGAGCAGTACTTC
few	TRBV29-1	TRBD1	TRBJ2-1	CSVEGGQGRVDEQFF	TGCAGCGTTGAAGGGGGACAGGGCCGGGTTGATGAGCAGTTCTTC
.	TRBV7-3	TRBD1	TRBJ2-5	CASSLGTGETQYF	TGTGCCAGCAGCTTAGGGACAGGGGAGACCCAGTACTTC
few	TRBV30	.	TRBJ1-1	CAWSTSGRLNTEAFF	TGTGCCTGGAGTACCTCGGGACGATTGAACACTGAAGCTTTCTTT
.	TRBV19	TRBD2	TRBJ2-1	CASSIGLAANEQFF	TGTGCCAGTAGTATAGGGCTAGCGGCTAATGAGCAGTTCTTC
few	TRBV30	.	TRBJ2-3	CAWSVSPDTQYF	TGTGCCTGGAGTGTATCCCCAGATACGCAGTATTTT
.	TRBV15	.	TRBJ2-3	CATSRDPGVDTQYF	TGTGCCACCAGCAGAGACCCAGGGGTAGATACGCAGTATTTT
few	TRBV9	.	TRBJ2-2	CASSRGRSNTGELFF	TGTGCCAGCAGCCGCGGACGGTCGAACACCGGGGAGCTGTTTTTT
once	TRBV7-6	.	TRBJ2-1	CASSLGGGEQFF	TGTGCCAGCAGCTTAGGCGGTGGTGAGCAGTTCTTC